Listed here are 5 T cell receptor beta chains from one sample, sequenced in a study of low-dose radiotherapy and immunotherapy resistance in tumors. Time point noted: before trial treatment. Priming of first-strand cDNA relied on TRAV- and TRBV-specific primers (covering alpha and beta chains). PCR amplification of the TCRs was performed with Phusion for 20 PCR cycles, and it relied on a constant-region primer together with a V-primer adapter. TCRdb re-analysed the reads in MiXCR, keeping a single row per CDR3 protein. The sample consists of around 64,000 distinct CDR3 sequences, about 26% of them appearing once. Sequenced material: PBMCs, taken before treatment. The receptors derive from a male donor with rectosigmoid adenocarcinoma.

This clonotype has at least ten counts. The V call is TRBV27, the J call TRBJ1-5; D call uncertain. This CDR3 contains 17 residues. Trimming removed 3 bases from V and 2 bases from J, with 17 bases in between. Germline assignment: CDR1 MNHEY and CDR2 SMNVEV (reference sequence). The CDR3: CASSFRAARVGNQPQHF. The DNA of the CDR3 is TGTGCCAGCAGTTTTCGAGCAGCTCGGGTGGGCAATCAGCCCCAGCATTTT.

This clonotype has ten or more counts. This sequence joins TRBV5-1 and TRBJ1-4; weak D call: TRBD1 (5 bases). CDR3 length equals 14 residues. Germline assignment: CDR1 SGHRS and CDR2 YFSETQ. Trimming removed 2 bases at V and 7 bases at J, with 12 bases between. In DNA, the CDR3 is TGCGCCAGCAGCTTTCAGGGTGGATCTGAAAAACTGTTTTTT. It yields the protein CASSFQGGSEKLFF.

The table lists this clonotype with many counts. The gene calls are TRBV6-5 and TRBJ1-6; D unresolved. Germline-derived CDR1 and CDR2 are MNHEY and SVGAGI. Trimming stripped 6 bases from V and 0 bases from J, with 3 bases between. The CDR3 has 13 residues. Written as DNA, the CDR3 is TGTGCCAGCAGGACCTCCTATAATTCACCCCTCCACTTT. Encoded protein: CASRTSYNSPLHF.

The table lists this clonotype with many counts. V is TRBV12-3 or TRBV12-4 and J is TRBJ2-5, with 8 bases lining up with TRBD2. This CDR3 contains 15 residues. V was pared by 1 base and J by 7 bases, with 8 bases of the junction left unmatched. The CDR3 protein is CASSLGRGVQGTQYF. The CDR3 DNA is TGTGCCAGCAGTTTAGGGCGGGGGGTCCAGGGGACCCAGTACTTC.

This clonotype was seen ten or more times. This rearrangement joins TRBV4-2 to TRBJ2-3; D unresolved. V lost 0 bases and J lost 2, with 9 bases in between. The CDR3 has 15 residues. Germline V gene data show CDR1 as LGHNA and CDR2 as YNFKEQ. The CDR3 DNA reads TGTGCCAGCAGCCAAGATAAGAAGAACACAGATACGCAGTATTTT. Translated, it gives CASSQDKKNTDTQYF.